In this sample, the clone carrying this T cell receptor (beta chain) turned up many times. Antigen: not known. This sample was taken from a study of T cell repertoires in cytomegalovirus infection. Study details: Public TCR beta signatures were indicative of both CMV infection and a matching HLA type.

Whole-study findings and limits: Dominating the ex vivo response were HLA-C-restricted CMV-specific TCR beta clonotypes. People with CMV and the relevant HLA were identified by cumulative public TCR beta family frequency.

TCRdb redid the calling of the reads with MiXCR, one entry per CDR3 protein. The table lists a few hundred thousand distinct CDR3 sequences, about a sixth of them singletons. Sequenced sample: PBMCs. The sequence derives from a human donor in good health (CMV status not recorded). Some clones in this sample may be carry-over from other donors' samples.

CDR3 in DNA: TGTGCCAGCAGCTCAAGACCCACAGGGGACAGTGAAAAACTGTTTTTT. Translated: CASSSRPTGDSEKLFF. The V call is TRBV7-2, the J call TRBJ1-4, with 7 bases lining up with TRBD1. With V trimmed by 4 bases and J by 7 bases, 12 bases remained unmatched. The CDR3 totals 16 residues. Per the germline V gene, CDR1 is SGHTA and CDR2 is FQGNSA.